This T cell receptor beta chain is drawn from a study of T cell responses to AZD1222 COVID-19 vaccine. Assay: immunoSEQ multiplex PCR; the TCRdb copy retains only in-frame clones and omits some. The sample carries approximately 150,000 clones, less than 95% recorded once. Germline CDR1 LNHDA, CDR2 SQIVND (reference sequence). Unmatched junction bases numbered 5, after V lost 4 bases and J lost 4 bases. The CDR3 is made up of 15 amino acids. This clone was counted once. The clonotype comes from an adult in good health. This material consisted of peripheral blood, taken on day 0 of AZD1222 vaccination. The V call is TRBV19, the J call TRBJ2-1; 9 bases line up with TRBD2. CDR3 loop: CASSTTSGQYNEQFF. The CDR3 DNA follows: TGTGCCAGTAGTACGACTAGCGGCCAATACAATGAGCAGTTCTTC.